This note documents a single T cell receptor (beta chain) sequence. Following extraction, RNA underwent reverse transcription to cDNA, which served as the sequencing template. Measured with immunoSEQ multiplex PCR; TCRdb has only the in-frame clones, and not every one. The data contain 100,000 to 150,000 clones, roughly 66% of them singletons. With 0 bases removed from V and 5 bases from J, the gap between germline ends came to 10 bases. Germline loops: CDR1 GTSNPN, CDR2 SVGIG (reference sequence). The CDR3 contains 13 residues. This record belongs to a study of CD8+ T cells in alopecia areata. Material for sequencing was CD4+ T cells sorted from blood. This clonotype was sampled from a human donor in good health. The chain carries TRBV30 and TRBJ1-2; D remains unclear. This chain's CDR3 is CAWSVRIGYGYTF. For the CDR3, the DNA is TGTGCCTGGAGTGTACGGATTGGGTATGGCTACACCTTC.